The clone carrying this T cell receptor beta chain was counted at least ten times. The CDR3 regions of TCR beta were amplified from RNA transcripts. Researchers ran a first-round RT-PCR on the TCR CDR3 using the HTBI primer set. TCRdb fed the multiplex PCR reads into MiXCR, producing one record per CDR3 protein. The sample lists hundreds of thousands of distinct CDR3 sequences, 19% occurring once. Uncontrolled infection, other autoimmune disease, pregnancy or lactation barred patients from enrollment. Germline CDR1 is MRHNA and CDR2 is SNTAGT. CDR3 size: 20 residues. V dropped 5 bases and J dropped 1; count of bases not matched to a gene: 19. The sample originates from a study of T cells in Graves' hyperthyroidism and ophthalmopathy. Study details: Once the initial diagnosis was made, peripheral blood was obtained before any treatment.

The clonotype originates from a woman aged 18-29 years with Graves' hyperthyroidism. Sequencing was carried out using blood. V is TRBV6-4 and J is TRBJ1-1, with 10 positions matching TRBD1. CDR3 in amino acids: CASSPRGGSPTGGWNTEAFF. The CDR3 coding sequence is TGTGCCAGCAGTCCCCGGGGGGGAAGCCCGACAGGGGGCTGGAACACTGAAGCTTTCTTT.